This T cell receptor beta chain was captured by sequencing in a study of T cells after yellow fever vaccination. Study-wide findings and caveats: Researchers cautioned that FACS-sorted repertoires could harbor abundant clonotypes contaminating from the bulk population. When the response was secondary, it was weaker but reached its peak faster, day 5 versus 15. Overall, a small share of clonotypes was seen in both CD4 and CD8 compartments.

After removal of 6 bases from V and 4 bases from J, the junction contained 5 bases not matched to a gene. This CDR3 is 13 amino acids long. The V gene's germline CDR1 is ENHRY and CDR2 SYGVKD. This clonotype has only a few counts. The antigen is unknown. MiXCR was run by TCRdb on the 5' RACE reads, yielding one entry per CDR3 protein. The data hold tens of thousands of distinct CDR3 sequences, with approximately 7% observed a single time. This sample comprised CD8+ T cells sorted from PBMCs, obtained more than 4 days after the first yellow fever vaccination. This chain joins TRBV10-3 and TRBJ1-1, with 7 bases matching TRBD1. This sequence originates from a man between 18 and 35 years old who received the YFV17D yellow fever vaccine. CDR3 sequence reads: CAIRMGQPTEAFF. The CDR3 region has the DNA TGTGCCATCAGAATGGGACAGCCCACTGAAGCTTTCTTT.